A single sample is the source of the 27 T cell receptor beta chains below, sequenced in a study of CD8 T cells in Susac syndrome (dated by TCRdb to about 2019). The library relied on the immunoSEQ multiplex PCR assay. RNA was extracted using the RNeasy kit, and about 0.45 to 1 ug of the RNA was reverse transcribed with random hexamers. The public reads were reanalyzed by TCRdb: fastp trimming at Q25, MiXCR alignment, in-frame beta chains only. Identical CDR3 protein sequences are pooled into one entry, listed with their most common genes and DNA. A total of 150,000 to 200,000 distinct CDR3 sequences appear in this sample, about 92% of them only once. The biggest ten clones account for under 0.085% of the sample. The sample consisted of CD4+ T cells from PBMCs. These receptor sequences come from a human donor in good health.

The chain carries TRBV20-1 and TRBJ1-2; D ambiguous. V was clipped by 3 bases and J by 3 bases, with 11 bases between them. The CDR3 loop spans 13 amino acids. CDR1 and CDR2 from the germline V gene are DFQATT and SNEGSKA (reference sequence). The chain's CDR3 is CSASPFGDYGYTF. The CDR3 DNA sequence: TGCAGTGCTAGTCCCTTCGGGGACTATGGCTACACCTTC.

This clonotype was counted a few times. V usage is TRBV3-1 and J usage is TRBJ2-7, with D possibly being TRBD1 (5 bases). Germline V lookup: CDR1 LGHDT, CDR2 YNNKEL (reference sequence). V was clipped by 4 bases and J by 6 bases, with 13 bases between them. The CDR3 contains 13 residues. CDR3 nucleotides: TGTGCCAGCAGCCCCCAGGGAATGGGCGAGCAGTACTTC. Translating it yields CASSPQGMGEQYF.

J is TRBJ2-7 and V is TRBV18, with unresolved D. There are 14 residues in the CDR3. Deletions cut 3 bases from V and 5 bases from J, with 14 bases between. Per germline, CDR1 KGHSH and CDR2 LQKENI. This CDR3 reads CASSPVDRSHEQYF. CDR3 nucleotides: TGTGCCAGCTCACCGGTAGATCGGTCTCACGAGCAGTACTTC.

In this sample, this clonotype turned up a few times. The gene calls are TRBV20-1 and TRBJ2-1; TRBD2 matches at 8 bases. This CDR3 has 14 residues. Germline V gives CDR1 DFQATT, CDR2 SNEGSKA (reference sequence). J lost 0 bases, V lost 2 bases, and 0 bases had no gene match. Written as DNA, the CDR3 is TGCAGTGCTAGACTAGCGGGCTCCTACAATGAGCAGTTCTTC. Its translation is CSARLAGSYNEQFF.

The V call is TRBV2, the J call TRBJ1-2; no reliable D call. This CDR3 is 13 amino acids long. From germline, CDR1 is SNHLY and CDR2 FYNNEI. V was clipped by 6 bases and J by 0 bases, with 8 bases between them. The CDR3 is CASSEDANYGYTF. In DNA, the CDR3 is TGTGCCAGCAGCGAGGACGCTAACTATGGCTACACCTTC.

This chain joins TRBV6-1 and TRBJ2-7, with 7 positions matching TRBD1. Germline lookup yields CDR1 MNHNS and CDR2 SASEGT. Trimming took 2 bases from V and 6 from J; bases not matched to a gene: 7. The CDR3 runs to 14 residues. In DNA, the CDR3 is TGTGCCAGCAGTGAAATAGGGGGCGGCGGCGAGCAGTACTTC. Its translation is CASSEIGGGGEQYF.

This clonotype was observed a handful of times. The V call is TRBV7-2, the J call TRBJ1-1, with TRBD1 as a possible D gene (5 bases). This CDR3 spans 13 amino acids. V lost 4 bases and J 1 base, leaving 7 bases between the germline ends. Germline CDR1 and CDR2: SGHTA and FQGNSA. CDR3 residues: CASSSDRNTEAFF. The CDR3 nucleotides read TGTGCCAGCAGCTCTGACAGGAACACTGAAGCTTTCTTT.

The rearrangement joins TRBV16 to TRBJ1-2; D unclear. Germline V gene sequence: CDR1 KGHSY, CDR2 FQNENV. The CDR3 sequence is 12 residues long. V lost 0 bases and J 5 bases, leaving 4 bases between the germline ends. The CDR3 sequence is CASSQSVYGYTF. The DNA of the CDR3 is TGTGCCAGCAGCCAATCTGTATATGGCTACACCTTC.

The chain is built from TRBV18 and TRBJ2-3; TRBD2 is a possible D gene (7 bases). V lost 5 bases and J 3 bases, leaving 18 bases between the germline ends. Per germline, CDR1 KGHSH and CDR2 LQKENI. The CDR3 extends over 16 amino acids. CDR3 sequence: CASSARRGGRTDTQYF. CDR3 DNA sequence: TGTGCCAGCTCAGCCCGAAGGGGGGGGCGAACAGATACGCAGTATTTT.

V gene TRBV7-9 combines with J gene TRBJ2-3, with 7 bases matching TRBD2. CDR3 length: 15 amino acids. Germline loops: CDR1 SEHNR, CDR2 FQNEAQ (reference sequence). V shed 3 bases and J 0 bases; nucleotides not matched to a gene: 3. The CDR3 protein is CASSLVAGSTDTQYF. DNA of the CDR3: TGTGCCAGCAGCTTGGTAGCGGGTAGCACAGATACGCAGTATTTT.

V is TRBV3-1 and J is TRBJ1-5, with D unresolved. The V gene's germline CDR1 is LGHDT and CDR2 YNNKEL (reference sequence). Trimming took 1 base from V and 7 from J, leaving 8 bases between them. The CDR3 runs 13 residues. The CDR3 nucleotides read TGTGCCAGCAGCCAAGGGTCGGGCCAGCCCCAGCATTTT. Its protein product is CASSQGSGQPQHF.

The sample holds one count of this clonotype. The J gene is TRBJ1-3, the V gene TRBV5-1; 9 bases fit TRBD1. From germline, CDR1 is SGHRS and CDR2 YFSETQ. CDR3 length: 18 residues. J was trimmed by 0 bases and V by 3 bases; bases with no gene match: 10. CDR3 protein: CASSYAMGQGYSGNTIYF. DNA of the CDR3: TGCGCCAGCAGCTACGCGATGGGACAGGGATACTCTGGAAACACCATATATTTT.

The rearrangement joins TRBV20-1 to TRBJ1-5, with a weak D call TRBD1 (6 bases). In germline, CDR1 is DFQATT, CDR2 SNEGSKA (reference sequence). This CDR3 region has 13 residues. Trimming took off 6 bases at V and 6 bases at J, with 15 bases between the two ends. The CDR3 bases are TGCAGTGCCAACAAACAGGGCTCTCAGCCCCAGCATTTT. Translating it yields CSANKQGSQPQHF.

The rearrangement uses TRBV29-1 and TRBJ1-2; TRBD1 might be the D (5 bases). V dropped 6 bases and J dropped 4 bases, with 18 bases sitting between them. CDR3 length: 14 residues. CDR1 and CDR2 from the germline V gene are SQVTM and ANQGSEA. The CDR3 spells CSVGLKKGLYGYTF. The CDR3 DNA reads as TGCAGCGTCGGTCTGAAGAAGGGACTCTATGGCTACACCTTC.

This chain links TRBV7-2 with TRBJ2-3; 8 nucleotides match TRBD2. CDR1 and CDR2 from the germline V gene are SGHTA and FQGNSA. This CDR3 spans 16 amino acids. The junction had 5 bases not matched to a gene; V was cut back by 2 bases and J by 1 base. CDR3 nucleotide sequence: TGTGCCAGCAGCTTACAACTTAGCGGGGGCACAGATACGCAGTATTTT. As protein: CASSLQLSGGTDTQYF.

The chain uses TRBV6-6 and TRBJ1-1; the match to TRBD1 covers 7 bases. The J segment lost 1 base and the V segment lost 4 bases, leaving 3 bases of the junction unmatched. This CDR3 contains 14 residues. The V gene's germline CDR1 is MNHNY and CDR2 SVGAGI (reference sequence). CDR3 residues: CASSSTGTNTEAFF. Here the CDR3 DNA reads TGTGCCAGCAGTTCGACAGGGACGAACACTGAAGCTTTCTTT.

The genes are TRBV7-2 and TRBJ2-1; 12 nucleotides agree with TRBD2. V lost 5 bases and J lost 10; bases outside the gene matches: 9. The CDR3 extends over 15 amino acids. Germline V gene sequence: CDR1 SGHTA, CDR2 FQGNSA. CDR3 in amino acids: CASSPTSGGPLEQFF. CDR3 sequence (DNA): TGTGCCAGCAGCCCGACTAGCGGGGGCCCCTTGGAGCAGTTCTTC.

The genes are TRBV5-1 and TRBJ2-1; TRBD2 matches at 9 bases. The CDR3 is made up of 17 amino acids. V was clipped by 1 base and J by 0 bases; unmatched bases: 5. From germline, CDR1 is SGHRS and CDR2 YFSETQ. The CDR3 here is CASSLSLAGSSYNEQFF. Written as DNA, the CDR3 is TGCGCCAGCAGCTTGAGCCTAGCGGGAAGCTCCTACAATGAGCAGTTCTTC.

V is TRBV2 and J is TRBJ2-1; 13 bases line up with TRBD2. Germline V gives CDR1 SNHLY, CDR2 FYNNEI. V shed 7 bases, J shed 9 bases, and the junction held 6 bases outside the gene matches. The CDR3 covers 14 residues. CDR3 sequence: CASTGTSGKIEQFF. The CDR3, as DNA: TGTGCCAGCACTGGGACTAGCGGGAAGATTGAGCAGTTCTTC. The whole variable domain, filled in from reference TRBV2 and TRBJ2-1, reads EPEVTQTPSHQVTQMGQEVILRCVPISNHLYFYWYRQILGQKVEFLVSFYNNEISEKSEIFDDQFSVERPDGSNFTLKIRSTKLEDSAMYFCASTGTSGKIEQFFGPGTRLTVL.

The chain combines TRBV10-3 with TRBJ2-1; no clear D. The CDR3 contains 13 residues. The germline CDR1 and CDR2 sequences are ENHRY and SYGVKD. The V end lost 8 bases, the J end lost 10 bases, and 18 bases lay between the germline ends. The CDR3 DNA sequence: TGTGCCATCTACTCTAACACATGGTCAGAGCAGTTCTTC. Protein product: CAIYSNTWSEQFF.

The chain uses TRBV12-3 or TRBV12-4 and TRBJ2-7; maybe TRBD1 (5 bases). The CDR3 has 14 amino acids. The ends were cut back, 3 bases at V and 5 bases at J, with 14 bases in the middle. The CDR3, as DNA: TGTGCCAGCAGTTTCTTCCAGGGCCCCAACGAGCAGTACTTC. It encodes CASSFFQGPNEQYF.

The chain uses TRBV20-1 and TRBJ1-5; possible D gene TRBD1, 5 bases. The CDR3 is made up of 11 amino acids. From germline, CDR1 is DFQATT and CDR2 SNEGSKA (reference sequence). The V and J ends lost 3 bases and 12 bases respectively, with 12 bases between them. The CDR3, as DNA: TGCAGTGCTAGCGGGGGTTTGAACCAGCATTTT. It codes for CSASGGLNQHF.

The V and J genes are TRBV7-2 and TRBJ1-1; unclear D gene. This CDR3 has 14 amino acids. Germline V gene sequence: CDR1 SGHTA, CDR2 FQGNSA. The germline V and J ends were trimmed by 4 bases and 3 bases, with 12 bases remaining between them. The CDR3 protein is CASSSRIPYTEAFF. DNA of the CDR3: TGTGCCAGCAGCTCCCGGATCCCCTACACTGAAGCTTTCTTT. The whole variable domain, remainder taken from reference TRBV7-2 and TRBJ1-1, is GAGVSQSPSNKVTEKGKDVELRCDPISGHTALYWYRQSLGQGLEFLIYFQGNSAPDKSGLPSDRFSAERTGGSVSTLTIQRTQQEDSAVYLCASSSRIPYTEAFFGQGTRLTVV.

V usage is TRBV3-1 and J usage is TRBJ1-2, with no clear D. Germline CDR1 is LGHDT and CDR2 is YNNKEL (reference sequence). V lost 0 bases and J 4 bases, leaving 3 bases between the germline ends. There are 12 residues in the CDR3. The CDR3 spells CASSQEAYGYTF. The CDR3 bases are TGTGCCAGCAGCCAAGAGGCCTATGGCTACACCTTC. The whole variable domain, filled in from reference TRBV3-1 and TRBJ1-2, reads DTAVSQTPKYLVTQMGNDKSIKCEQNLGHDTMYWYKQDSKKFLKIMFSYNNKELIINETVPNRFSPKSPDKAHLNLHINSLELGDSAVYFCASSQEAYGYTFGSGTRLTVV.

The chain is built from TRBV20-1 and TRBJ2-5; D is unclear. V was shortened by 6 bases and J by 5 bases, with 13 bases between the two germline ends. CDR1 is DFQATT, CDR2 SNEGSKA, per germline (reference sequence). The CDR3 is made up of 12 amino acids. CDR3 DNA: TGCAGTGCCGGCGGCGGTTCCGAGACCCAGTACTTC. This translates into CSAGGGSETQYF.

V is TRBV28 and J is TRBJ1-5; 9 positions agree with TRBD1. Germline lookup yields CDR1 MDHEN and CDR2 SYDVKM. CDR3 size: 16 residues. V lost 5 bases and J lost 1; bases outside the gene matches: 6. The CDR3 protein is CASSTGGRGSNQPQHF. The CDR3 region has the DNA TGTGCCAGCAGTACAGGGGGCAGAGGAAGCAATCAGCCCCAGCATTTT.

The chain uses TRBV10-2 and TRBJ2-5; D is unclear. Germline CDR1 and CDR2: WSHSY and SAAADI. The CDR3 runs to 15 residues. Deletions cut 4 bases from V and 4 bases from J, with 16 bases between. CDR3 loop: CASSVGQRQGETQYF. Here the CDR3 DNA reads TGCGCCAGCAGTGTGGGCCAGCGTCAAGGAGAGACCCAGTACTTC.